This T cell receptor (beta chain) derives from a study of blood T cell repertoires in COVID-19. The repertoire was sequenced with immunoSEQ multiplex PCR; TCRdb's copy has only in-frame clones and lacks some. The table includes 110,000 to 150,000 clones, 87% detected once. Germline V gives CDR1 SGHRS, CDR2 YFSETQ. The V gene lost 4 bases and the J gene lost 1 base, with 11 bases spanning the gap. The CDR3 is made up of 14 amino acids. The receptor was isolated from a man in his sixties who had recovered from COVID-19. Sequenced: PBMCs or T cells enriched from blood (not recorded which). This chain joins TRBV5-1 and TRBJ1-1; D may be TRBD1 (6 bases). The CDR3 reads CASSLGTQNTEAFF. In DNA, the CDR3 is TGCGCCAGCAGCCTCGGGACACAGAACACTGAAGCTTTCTTT.